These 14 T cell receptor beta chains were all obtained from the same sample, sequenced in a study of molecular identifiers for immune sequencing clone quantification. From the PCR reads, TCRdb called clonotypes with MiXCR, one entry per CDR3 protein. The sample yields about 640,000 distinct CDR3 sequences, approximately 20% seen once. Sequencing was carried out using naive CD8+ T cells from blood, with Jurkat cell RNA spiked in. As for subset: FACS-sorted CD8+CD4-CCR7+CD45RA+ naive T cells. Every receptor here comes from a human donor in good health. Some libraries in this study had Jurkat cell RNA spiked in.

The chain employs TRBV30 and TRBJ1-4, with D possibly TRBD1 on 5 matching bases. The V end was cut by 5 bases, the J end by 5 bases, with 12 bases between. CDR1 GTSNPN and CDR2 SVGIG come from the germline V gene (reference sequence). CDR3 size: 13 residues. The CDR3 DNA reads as TGTGCCTGGGGGGCACGGATGAATGAAAAACTGTTTTTT. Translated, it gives CAWGARMNEKLFF.

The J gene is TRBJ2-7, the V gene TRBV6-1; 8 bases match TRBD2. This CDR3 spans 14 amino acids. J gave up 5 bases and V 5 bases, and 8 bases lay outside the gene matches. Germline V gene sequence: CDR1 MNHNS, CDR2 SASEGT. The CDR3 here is CASSNTGGGHEQYF. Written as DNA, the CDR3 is TGTGCCAGCAGTAACACAGGCGGGGGGCACGAGCAGTACTTC.

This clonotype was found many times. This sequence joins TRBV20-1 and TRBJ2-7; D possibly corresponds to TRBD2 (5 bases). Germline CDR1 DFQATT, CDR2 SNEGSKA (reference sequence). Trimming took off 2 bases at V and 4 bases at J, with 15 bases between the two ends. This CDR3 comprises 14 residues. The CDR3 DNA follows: TGCAGTGCTAGACCCATCAGCGGTATTTACGAGCAGTACTTC. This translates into CSARPISGIYEQYF.

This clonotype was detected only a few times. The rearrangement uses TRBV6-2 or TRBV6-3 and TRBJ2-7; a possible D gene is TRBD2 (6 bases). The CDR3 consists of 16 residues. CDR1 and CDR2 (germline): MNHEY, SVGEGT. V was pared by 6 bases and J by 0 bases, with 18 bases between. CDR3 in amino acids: CASRPPRGESSYEQYF. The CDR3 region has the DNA TGTGCCAGCAGACCTCCGCGGGGCGAGAGCTCCTACGAGCAGTACTTC.

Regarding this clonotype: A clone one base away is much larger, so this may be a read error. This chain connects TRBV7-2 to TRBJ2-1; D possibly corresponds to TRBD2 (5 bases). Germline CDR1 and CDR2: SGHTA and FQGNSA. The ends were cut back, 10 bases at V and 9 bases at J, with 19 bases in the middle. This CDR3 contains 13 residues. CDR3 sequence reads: CANTPAGALEQFF. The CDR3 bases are TGTGCCAACACCCCGGCGGGCGCCCTTGAGCAGTTCTTC.

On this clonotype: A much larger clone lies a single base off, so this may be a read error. Here the CDR3 DNA reads TGTGCCAGCAGTGAAGGGGCCATGTACGAGCAGTACTTC. This translates into CASSEGAMYEQYF. The V gene is TRBV2, the J gene TRBJ2-7, with D uncertain. CDR3 length: 13 residues. Looked up from germline, CDR1 is SNHLY and CDR2 is FYNNEI. Trimming cost V 1 base and J 4 bases, with 8 bases left between them.

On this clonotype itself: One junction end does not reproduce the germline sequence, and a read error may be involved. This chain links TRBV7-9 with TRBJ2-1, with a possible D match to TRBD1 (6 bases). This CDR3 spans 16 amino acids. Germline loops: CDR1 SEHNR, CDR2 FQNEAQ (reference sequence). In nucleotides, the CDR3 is TGTGCCGGCAGCCCGATCCGGGGACACCAATACAATGAGCAGTTCTTC. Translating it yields CAGSPIRGHQYNEQFF.

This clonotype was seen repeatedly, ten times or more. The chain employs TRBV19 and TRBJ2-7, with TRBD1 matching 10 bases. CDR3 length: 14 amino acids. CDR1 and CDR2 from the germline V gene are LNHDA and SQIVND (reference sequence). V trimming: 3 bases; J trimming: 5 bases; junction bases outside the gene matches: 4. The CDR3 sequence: CASSMTGGGHEQYF. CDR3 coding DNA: TGTGCCAGTAGTATGACAGGGGGCGGGCACGAGCAGTACTTC.

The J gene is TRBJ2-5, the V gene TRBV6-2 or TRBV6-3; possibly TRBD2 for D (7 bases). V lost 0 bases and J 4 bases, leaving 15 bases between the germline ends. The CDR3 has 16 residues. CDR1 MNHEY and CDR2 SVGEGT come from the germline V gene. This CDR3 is CASSYSESGGPETQYF. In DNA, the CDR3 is TGTGCCAGCAGTTACTCGGAATCCGGGGGGCCAGAGACCCAGTACTTC.

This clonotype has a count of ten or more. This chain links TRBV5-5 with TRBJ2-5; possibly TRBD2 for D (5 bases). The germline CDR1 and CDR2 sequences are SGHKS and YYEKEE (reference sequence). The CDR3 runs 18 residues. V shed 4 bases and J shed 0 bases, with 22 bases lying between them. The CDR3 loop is CASSLPRRTYGDQETQYF. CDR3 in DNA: TGTGCCAGCAGCCTACCTCGACGGACGTACGGGGACCAAGAGACCCAGTACTTC.

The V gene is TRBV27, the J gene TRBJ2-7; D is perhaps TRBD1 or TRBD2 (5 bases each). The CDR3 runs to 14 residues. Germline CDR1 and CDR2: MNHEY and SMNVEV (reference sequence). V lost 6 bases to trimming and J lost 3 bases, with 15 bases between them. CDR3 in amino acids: CASSQLDSHYEQYF. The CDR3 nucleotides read TGTGCCAGCAGCCAACTAGACAGCCACTACGAGCAGTACTTC.

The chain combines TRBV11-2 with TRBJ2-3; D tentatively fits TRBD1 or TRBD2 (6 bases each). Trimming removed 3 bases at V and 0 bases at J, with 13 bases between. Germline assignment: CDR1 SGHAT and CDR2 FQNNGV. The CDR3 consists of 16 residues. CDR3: CASSLRGEVSTDTQYF. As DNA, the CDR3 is TGTGCCAGCAGCTTGAGGGGGGAGGTTAGCACAGATACGCAGTATTTT.

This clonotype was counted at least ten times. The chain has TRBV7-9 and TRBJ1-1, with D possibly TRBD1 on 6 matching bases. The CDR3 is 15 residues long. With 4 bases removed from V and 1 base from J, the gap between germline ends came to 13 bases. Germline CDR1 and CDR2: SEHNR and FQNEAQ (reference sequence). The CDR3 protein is CASSSQGARNTEAFF. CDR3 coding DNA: TGTGCCAGCAGCTCACAGGGAGCCCGGAACACTGAAGCTTTCTTT.

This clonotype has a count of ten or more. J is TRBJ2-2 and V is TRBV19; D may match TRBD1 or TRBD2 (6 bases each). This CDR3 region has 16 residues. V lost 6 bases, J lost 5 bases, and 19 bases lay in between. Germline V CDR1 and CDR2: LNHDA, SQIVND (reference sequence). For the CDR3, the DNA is TGTGCCAGTAGCCCAGCCCAGGGGAGGAAAACCGGGGAGCTGTTTTTT. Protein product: CASSPAQGRKTGELFF.